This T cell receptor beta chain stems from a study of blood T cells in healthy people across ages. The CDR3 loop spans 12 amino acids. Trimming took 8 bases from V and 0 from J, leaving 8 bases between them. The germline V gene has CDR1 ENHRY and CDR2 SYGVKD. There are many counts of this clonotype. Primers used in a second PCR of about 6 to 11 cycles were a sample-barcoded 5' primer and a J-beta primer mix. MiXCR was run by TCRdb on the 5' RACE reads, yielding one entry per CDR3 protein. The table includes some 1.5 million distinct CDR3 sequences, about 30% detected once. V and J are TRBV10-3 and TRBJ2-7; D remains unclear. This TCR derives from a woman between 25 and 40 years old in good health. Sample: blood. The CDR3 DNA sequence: TGTGCCATCGGCCGGAGCTCCTACGAGCAGTACTTC. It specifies CAIGRSSYEQYF.